The entry below gives a single TCR beta chain sequence along with its context. Other nucleotide sequences from this sample produce the same CDR3. Generated by immunoSEQ multiplex PCR, the TCRdb table keeps only in-frame clones and is missing some. This sample yields 250,000 or so clones, of which 86% are seen a single time; 3% belongs to the top ten. This record belongs to a study of blood T cell repertoires in COVID-19. Background on the study: Sites across the United States, Italy and Spain contributed samples from acute and convalescent COVID-19. PBMCs, B-cell-depleted T cells, or T cells provided the cDNA or gDNA that made up the material.

Germline V gene lookup returns CDR1 LNHDA and CDR2 SQIVND (reference sequence). The CDR3 has 13 amino acids. V lost 5 bases and J lost 4; bases outside the gene matches: 2. The sequence came from a woman aged 30 to 39 with active or convalescent COVID-19. Material: peripheral blood. The chain employs TRBV19 and TRBJ2-5, with TRBD1 matching over 9 bases. The CDR3 spells CASSRQGGETQYF. CDR3 DNA: TGTGCCAGTAGTCGACAGGGGGGAGAGACCCAGTACTTC.